This T cell receptor (beta chain) was obtained from a study of shared clonotypes between healthy human individuals. Some clones are missing from TCRdb's copy, which holds only in-frame ones; the method was immunoSEQ multiplex PCR. The sample includes millions of clones, roughly 94% seen only once; the top ten take 0.13%. The J segment lost 5 bases and the V segment lost 0 bases, leaving 1 base of the junction unmatched. Germline CDR1 MNHNY, CDR2 SVGAGI (reference sequence). CDR3 length: 14 residues. The gene calls are TRBV6-6 and TRBJ1-1, with TRBD1 matching 9 bases. The receptor comes from a young man in good health. Input material: naive CD4+ T cells sorted from blood. Subset denoted: CD45RA+ positively selected. This CDR3 reads CASSYSGQGTEAFF. CDR3 bases: TGTGCCAGCAGTTACTCTGGACAGGGGACTGAAGCTTTCTTT.